The 18 T cell receptor beta chains listed next were all sequenced from one sample in a study of cytomegalovirus exposure and HLA in healthy donors (TCRdb year 2017). Receptor libraries were prepared by the immunoSEQ multiplex PCR assay. For the multiplex PCR, a mixture combining 60 forward primers for TCR Vbeta segments and 13 reverse primers for TCR Jbeta segments was used. Entries here come from immuneACCESS through TCRdb and include only in-frame sequences with V and J called. Some clones fail to appear in such tables; in the studies checked, an unresolved V gene covers under half of the shortfall, and the cause of the remainder is unknown. The sample table records 180,000 or so clones; more than 70% of these occur just once. About 1.4% of the sample rests with the top ten. Sequenced sample: PBMCs. These receptors originate from a girl aged 5-17 years in good health and CMV-seropositive.

The rearrangement joins TRBV9 to TRBJ2-2, with 12 nucleotides matching TRBD1. Germline CDR1 reads SGDLS; CDR2 reads YYNGEE. CDR3 length: 16 residues. V trimming: 3 bases; J trimming: 6 bases; junction bases outside the gene matches: 6. The chain's CDR3 is CASSDPGQGASGELFF. CDR3 DNA sequence: TGTGCCAGCAGCGACCCGGGACAGGGGGCATCCGGGGAGCTGTTTTTT.

This clone was counted between two and nine times. The rearrangement uses TRBV28 and TRBJ2-7; 8 nucleotides match TRBD1. The CDR3 sequence is 15 residues long. V was pared by 4 bases and J by 2 bases, with 7 bases of the junction left unmatched. The germline CDR1 and CDR2 sequences are MDHEN and SYDVKM. DNA for the CDR3: TGTGCCAGCAGTTGGGGGACAGGAGGGCCCTACGAGCAGTACTTC. It specifies CASSWGTGGPYEQYF.

This sequence joins TRBV19 and TRBJ2-3, with TRBD2 matching 7 bases. Germline CDR1 and CDR2: LNHDA and SQIVND (reference sequence). The CDR3 extends over 16 amino acids. Unmatched junction bases numbered 13, after V lost 5 bases and J lost 5 bases. The CDR3: CASSLPSGRERDTQYF. CDR3 nucleotide sequence: TGTGCCAGTAGTCTCCCCTCGGGGCGGGAGAGAGATACGCAGTATTTT.

The chain couples TRBV5-4 to TRBJ2-1, with 11 bases matching TRBD2. CDR1 and CDR2 (germline): SGHNT, YYREEE (reference sequence). The CDR3 spans 16 residues. V lost 3 bases and J lost 5; bases outside the gene matches: 7. The CDR3 protein is CASSWNLAGGDNEQFF. In DNA, the CDR3 is TGTGCCAGCAGCTGGAATCTAGCGGGAGGTGACAATGAGCAGTTCTTC.

The rearrangement uses TRBV28 and TRBJ1-1; TRBD1 aligns across 7 bases. The CDR3 totals 15 residues. In germline, CDR1 is MDHEN, CDR2 SYDVKM. With V trimmed by 2 bases and J by 5 bases, 8 bases remained unmatched. DNA for the CDR3: TGTGCCAGCAGTTTACCCGACAGGGATGGAACTGAAGCTTTCTTT. It is translated as CASSLPDRDGTEAFF. Variable domain in full (rest from reference TRBV28 and TRBJ1-1): DVKVTQSSRYLVKRTGEKVFLECVQDMDHENMFWYRQDPGLGLRLIYFSYDVKMKEKGDIPEGYSVSREKKERFSLILESASTNQTSMYLCASSLPDRDGTEAFFGQGTRLTVV.

The chain couples TRBV5-1 to TRBJ1-4, with a tentative D call TRBD1 (5 bases). Deletions cut 2 bases from V and 6 bases from J, with 14 bases between. The CDR3 runs 15 residues. The germline gives CDR1 SGHRS, CDR2 YFSETQ. CDR3 in DNA: TGCGCCAGCAGCTTTCGTGGGGGAGGGGATGAAAAACTGTTTTTT. It specifies CASSFRGGGDEKLFF.

V gene TRBV7-8 combines with J gene TRBJ2-5; 9 nucleotides line up with TRBD1. The CDR3 consists of 15 residues. The germline CDR1 and CDR2 sequences are SGHVS and FQNEAQ. The V and J ends lost 3 bases and 1 base, in that order; junction bases with no gene match: 3. The CDR3 DNA sequence: TGTGCCAGCAGCTTTCCGACAGGGGGCCAAGAGACCCAGTACTTC. Translated: CASSFPTGGQETQYF.

V usage is TRBV6-1 and J usage is TRBJ1-3; no clear D gene. V was pared by 7 bases and J by 3 bases, with 7 bases between. CDR1 is MNHNS and CDR2 is SASEGT in the germline V gene. The CDR3 loop spans 12 amino acids. CDR3: CASTAVGNTIYF. DNA for the CDR3: TGTGCCAGCACCGCGGTTGGAAACACCATATATTTT.

This clone has only a few counts. The chain combines TRBV9 with TRBJ2-5; TRBD2 aligns across 8 bases. J gave up 5 bases and V 0 bases, and 6 bases lay outside the gene matches. CDR1 is SGDLS, CDR2 YYNGEE, per germline. The CDR3 consists of 15 residues. The DNA for the CDR3 is TGTGCCAGCAGCGTAGAAGCGGGAGCTTGGGAGACCCAGTACTTC. Translated: CASSVEAGAWETQYF.

This clone came up once. V usage is TRBV9 and J usage is TRBJ2-1, with D maybe TRBD2 (6 bases). V was pared by 7 bases and J by 7 bases, with 18 bases between. The CDR3 spans 14 residues. The V gene's germline CDR1 is SGDLS and CDR2 YYNGEE. CDR3 bases: TGTGCCAGCGGAGTACCAACGGGGAGGAATGAGCAGTTCTTC. Amino acid sequence: CASGVPTGRNEQFF.

This clone has a single count. The V gene is TRBV29-1, the J gene TRBJ2-7; 10 bases align to TRBD2. The CDR3 covers 14 residues. Per germline, CDR1 SQVTM and CDR2 ANQGSEA. Germline trimming cut 6 bases from V and 4 bases from J; bases unmatched to any gene: 9. As DNA, the CDR3 is TGCAGCGTCCTTCTCGGGACTAGCGCGTACGAGCAGTACTTC. Residues: CSVLLGTSAYEQYF.

The genes are TRBV6-5 and TRBJ1-2; TRBD1 is a possible D gene (6 bases). Between the trimmed V and J ends, which lost 1 base and 7 bases, there was a span of 16 bases. This CDR3 is built from 15 residues. Per germline, CDR1 MNHEY and CDR2 SVGAGI. The CDR3 DNA is TGTGCCAGCAGTTACTGGGACACACAGGGAACTGGCTACACCTTC. Its protein product is CASSYWDTQGTGYTF.

The rearrangement uses TRBV19 and TRBJ2-7, with 7 bases identical to TRBD2. The CDR3 is made up of 14 amino acids. Germline V gene lookup returns CDR1 LNHDA and CDR2 SQIVND (reference sequence). Trimming took 4 bases from V and 3 from J; bases not matched to a gene: 6. The CDR3 sequence is CASSTRGRNYEQYF. The CDR3 DNA is TGTGCCAGTAGTACGCGGGGGAGAAACTACGAGCAGTACTTC.

For this clone: The sample holds other DNA sequences that translate to the same CDR3. V usage is TRBV4-1 and J usage is TRBJ2-5, with 7 bases aligning to TRBD2. CDR3 size: 14 residues. Per the germline V gene, CDR1 is MGHRA and CDR2 is YSYEKL. The J segment lost 3 bases and the V segment lost 1 base, leaving 2 bases of the junction unmatched. The DNA of the CDR3 is TGCGCCAGCAGCCAAGGGGAGGGGAAAGAGACCCAGTACTTC. This codes for CASSQGEGKETQYF.

V gene TRBV7-6 combines with J gene TRBJ2-5; 8 positions agree with TRBD2. The J call could be wrong; TRBJ2-7 is a better fit for the DNA end. Germline CDR1 and CDR2: SGHVS and FNYEAQ. This CDR3 region has 16 residues. The CDR3 is CASSPALREGRYEQYF. DNA of the CDR3: TGTGCCAGCAGCCCAGCGCTCCGGGAGGGCCGGTACGAGCAGTACTTC.

The gene calls are TRBV4-3 and TRBJ1-5; D is unclear. The CDR3 is 14 residues long. V was trimmed by 0 bases and J by 6 bases, leaving 9 bases between them. Germline lookup yields CDR1 LGHNA and CDR2 YSLEER. The CDR3 DNA is TGCGCCAGCAGCCAAGATGGCGGGGTTCAGCCCCAGCATTTT. Its protein product is CASSQDGGVQPQHF.

The gene calls are TRBV19 and TRBJ2-1, with 10 nucleotides matching TRBD2. The length of the CDR3 is 19 residues. The J segment lost 2 bases and the V segment lost 4 bases, leaving 14 bases of the junction unmatched. From germline, CDR1 is LNHDA and CDR2 SQIVND (reference sequence). The CDR3 nucleotides are TGTGCCAGTAGTACTTTTCTTTCTAGCGGGAGTGGCCCCTACAATGAGCAGTTCTTC. Encoded protein: CASSTFLSSGSGPYNEQFF.

The genes are TRBV13 and TRBJ2-3, with D hard to call. Germline CDR1 and CDR2: PRHDT and FYEKMQ (reference sequence). CDR3 size: 18 residues. Between the trimmed V and J ends, which lost 3 bases and 4 bases, there was a span of 23 bases. The CDR3 spells CASSFPVRDWRRPDTQYF. CDR3 sequence (DNA): TGTGCCAGCAGCTTCCCCGTACGAGATTGGAGAAGGCCAGATACGCAGTATTTT.